The T cell receptor beta chain described here comes from a study of technical replicates of blood from a handful of donors. The germline V gene encodes CDR1 PRHDT and CDR2 FYEKMQ (reference sequence). The CDR3 length is 15 residues. After removal of 4 bases from V and 4 bases from J, the junction contained 6 bases not matched to a gene. Data came from immunoSEQ multiplex PCR; TCRdb stores just in-frame clones and leaves some out. The top ten clones hold about 0.37% of a sample with nearly 80,000 clones, approximately 93% of them seen once. The TCR originated in a human donor in good health. Sequences were obtained from T cells isolated from PBMCs. This chain joins TRBV13 and TRBJ1-1, with TRBD1 matching over 10 bases. In nucleotides, the CDR3 is TGTGCCAGCAGCTCGGCCGGGACAGGGGCCACTGAAGCTTTCTTT. Amino acids: CASSSAGTGATEAFF.